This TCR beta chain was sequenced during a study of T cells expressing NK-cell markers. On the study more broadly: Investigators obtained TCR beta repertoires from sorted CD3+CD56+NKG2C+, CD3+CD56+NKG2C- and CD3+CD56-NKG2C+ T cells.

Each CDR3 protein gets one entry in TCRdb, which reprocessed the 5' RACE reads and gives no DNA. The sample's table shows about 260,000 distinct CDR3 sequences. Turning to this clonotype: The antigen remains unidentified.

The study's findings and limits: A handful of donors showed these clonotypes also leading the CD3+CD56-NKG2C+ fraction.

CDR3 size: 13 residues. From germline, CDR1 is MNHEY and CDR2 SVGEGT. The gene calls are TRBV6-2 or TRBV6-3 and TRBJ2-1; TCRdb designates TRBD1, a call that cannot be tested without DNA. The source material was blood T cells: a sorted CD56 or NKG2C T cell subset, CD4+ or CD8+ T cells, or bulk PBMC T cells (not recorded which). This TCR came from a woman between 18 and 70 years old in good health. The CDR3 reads CAIRDRAYNEQFF.